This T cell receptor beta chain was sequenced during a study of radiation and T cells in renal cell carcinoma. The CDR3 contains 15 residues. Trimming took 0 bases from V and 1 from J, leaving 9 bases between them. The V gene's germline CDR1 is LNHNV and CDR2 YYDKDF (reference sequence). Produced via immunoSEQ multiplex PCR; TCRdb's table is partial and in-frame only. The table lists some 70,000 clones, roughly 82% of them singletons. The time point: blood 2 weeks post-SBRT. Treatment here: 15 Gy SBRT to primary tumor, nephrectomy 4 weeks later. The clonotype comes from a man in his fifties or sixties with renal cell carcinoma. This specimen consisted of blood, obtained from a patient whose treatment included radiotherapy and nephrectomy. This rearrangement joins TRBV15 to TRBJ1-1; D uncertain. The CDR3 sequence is CATSRDGRKNTEAFF. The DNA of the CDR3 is TGTGCCACCAGCAGAGATGGCAGAAAGAACACTGAAGCTTTCTTT.